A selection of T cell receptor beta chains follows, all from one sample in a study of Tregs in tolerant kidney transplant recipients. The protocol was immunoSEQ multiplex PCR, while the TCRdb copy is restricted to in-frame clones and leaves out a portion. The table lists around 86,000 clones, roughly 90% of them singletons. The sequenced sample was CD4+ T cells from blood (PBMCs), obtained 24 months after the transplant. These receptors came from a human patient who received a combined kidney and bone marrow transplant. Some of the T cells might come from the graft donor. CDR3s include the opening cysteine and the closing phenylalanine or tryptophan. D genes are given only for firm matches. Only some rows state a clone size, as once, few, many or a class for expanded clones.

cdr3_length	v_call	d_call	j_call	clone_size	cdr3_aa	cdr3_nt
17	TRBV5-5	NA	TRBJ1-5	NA	CASSLLVQGGRNQPQHF	TGTGCCAGCAGCTTGTTGGTTCAGGGAGGACGGAATCAGCCCCAGCATTTT
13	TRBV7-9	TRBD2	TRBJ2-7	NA	CASSVWGGNEQYF	TGTGCCAGCAGCGTCTGGGGGGGGAACGAGCAGTACTTC
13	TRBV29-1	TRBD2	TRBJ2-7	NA	CSPGEGARYEQYF	TGCAGCCCTGGGGAGGGAGCTCGGTACGAGCAGTACTTC
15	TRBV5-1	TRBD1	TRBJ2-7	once	CASSLSPGQGYEQYF	TGCGCCAGCAGCTTGTCCCCGGGACAGGGATACGAGCAGTACTTC
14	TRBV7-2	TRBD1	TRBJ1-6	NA	CASRWDRDNSPLHF	TGTGCCAGCAGATGGGACAGGGATAATTCACCCCTCCACTTT
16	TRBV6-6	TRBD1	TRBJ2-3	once	CASSHTDRGGTDTQYF	TGTGCCAGCAGTCACACGGACAGGGGTGGCACAGATACGCAGTATTTT
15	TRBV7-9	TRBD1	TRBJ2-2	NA	CASSTLDRATGELFF	TGTGCCAGCAGCACCCTTGACAGGGCCACCGGGGAGCTGTTTTTT
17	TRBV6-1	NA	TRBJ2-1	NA	CASSGPIGGAISSEQFF	TGTGCCAGCAGTGGTCCCATTGGCGGGGCCATCTCGAGTGAGCAGTTCTTC
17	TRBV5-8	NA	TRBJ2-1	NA	CASRPVLIPGSYNEQFF	TGTGCCAGCAGGCCCGTTTTAATCCCGGGCTCCTACAATGAGCAGTTCTTC
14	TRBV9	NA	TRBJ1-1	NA	CASSVDPVSTEAFF	TGTGCCAGCAGCGTAGACCCCGTTAGCACTGAAGCTTTCTTT
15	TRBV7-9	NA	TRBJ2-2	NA	CASSLRGLNTGELFF	TGTGCCAGCAGCTTACGGGGGTTGAACACCGGGGAGCTGTTTTTT
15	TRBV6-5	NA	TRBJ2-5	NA	CASSYPRRRGETQYF	TGTGCCAGCAGTTACCCCCGGCGCAGGGGAGAGACCCAGTACTTC
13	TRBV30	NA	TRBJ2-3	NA	CAWTAPGSDTQYF	TGTGCCTGGACCGCCCCGGGGTCAGATACGCAGTATTTT
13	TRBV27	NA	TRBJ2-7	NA	CASKGGYSYEQYF	TGTGCCAGCAAGGGGGGGTACTCCTACGAGCAGTACTTC
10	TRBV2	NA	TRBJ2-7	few	CASSEYEQYF	TGTGCCAGCAGCGAGTACGAGCAGTACTTC
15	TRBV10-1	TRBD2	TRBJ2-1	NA	CASSWGTSVYNEQFF	TGCGCCAGCAGTTGGGGGACTAGCGTCTACAATGAGCAGTTCTTC
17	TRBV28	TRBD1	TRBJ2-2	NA	CASSQNRGPRGTGELFF	TGTGCCAGCAGCCAGAACAGGGGGCCACGGGGCACCGGGGAGCTGTTTTTT
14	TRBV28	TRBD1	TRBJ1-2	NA	CASSFGTGTYGYTF	TGTGCCAGCAGTTTTGGGACAGGGACGTATGGCTACACCTTC
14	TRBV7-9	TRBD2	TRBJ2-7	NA	CASSQAGGSVEQYF	TGTGCCAGCAGTCAAGCGGGAGGTTCCGTCGAGCAGTACTTC
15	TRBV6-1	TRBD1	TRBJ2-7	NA	CASSEGSAGGHEQYF	TGTGCCAGCAGTGAAGGGTCAGCAGGGGGCCACGAGCAGTACTTC
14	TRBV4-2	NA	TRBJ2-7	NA	CASSPGRVPDEQYF	TGTGCCAGCAGTCCAGGCAGGGTTCCCGACGAGCAGTACTTC
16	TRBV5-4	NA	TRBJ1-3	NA	CASSFQGWGSGNTIYF	TGTGCCAGCAGCTTTCAGGGATGGGGCTCTGGAAACACCATATATTTT
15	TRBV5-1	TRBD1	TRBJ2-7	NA	CASSSRDRGFDEQYF	TGCGCCAGCAGCTCCCGGGACAGGGGGTTTGACGAGCAGTACTTC
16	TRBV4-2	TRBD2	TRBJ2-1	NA	CASSRVGLAGENEQFF	TGTGCCAGCAGCCGAGTTGGACTAGCGGGAGAGAATGAGCAGTTCTTC
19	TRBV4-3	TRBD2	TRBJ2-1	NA	CASSPKPPGLATSYNEQFF	TGCGCCAGCAGCCCTAAGCCGCCGGGACTAGCGACCTCCTACAATGAGCAGTTCTTC
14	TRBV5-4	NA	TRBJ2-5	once	CASSLGRGQVTQYF	TGTGCCAGCAGCCTAGGGCGAGGGCAAGTGACCCAGTACTTC
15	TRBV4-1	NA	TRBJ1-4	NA	CASRRTGTMNEKLFF	TGCGCCAGCCGTCGGACCGGGACAATGAACGAAAAACTGTTTTTT
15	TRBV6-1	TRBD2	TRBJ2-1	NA	CASSVRLAGNNEQFF	TGTGCCAGCAGTGTTCGCCTAGCGGGTAACAATGAGCAGTTCTTC
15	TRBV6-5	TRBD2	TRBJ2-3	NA	CASSNSLRGADTQYF	TGTGCCAGCAGTAACAGTTTGCGGGGGGCAGATACGCAGTATTTT
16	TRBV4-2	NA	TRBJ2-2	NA	CASSQDPRGAAGELFF	TGTGCCAGCAGCCAAGACCCCAGGGGGGCGGCCGGGGAGCTGTTTTTT